Listed below are T cell receptor beta chains from one sample, sequenced in a study of blood T cell repertoires in COVID-19. Produced via immunoSEQ multiplex PCR; TCRdb's table is partial and in-frame only. Altogether a few hundred thousand clones are present, around four fifths being singletons, with the ten largest covering just under 20%. Sequencing was carried out using peripheral blood. The origin of the receptors is a man in his thirties or forties with active or convalescent COVID-19. The CDR3 runs from the conserved cysteine through the conserved F or W. The order of the fields is D gene, V gene, clone size, J gene, CDR3 DNA, CDR3 protein. A D gene is named only where the DNA matches it firmly. The size entry is marked missing in some rows and otherwise reads once, few, many or a size class.

d_gene: .; v_gene: TRBV28; abundance: .; j_gene: TRBJ1-6; CDR3nt: TGTGCCAGCAGTTTATCCGACAGCCCAAGCTATAATTCACCCCTCCACTTT; CDR3aa: CASSLSDSPSYNSPLHF
d_gene: .; v_gene: TRBV27; abundance: .; j_gene: TRBJ1-1; CDR3nt: TGTGCCAGCAGTGAGACAGGTTGGAACACTGAAGCTTTCTTT; CDR3aa: CASSETGWNTEAFF
d_gene: .; v_gene: TRBV29-1; abundance: .; j_gene: TRBJ2-5; CDR3nt: TGCAGCGTTGAAGGGTCGCGGGATCCGGAGACCCAGTACTTC; CDR3aa: CSVEGSRDPETQYF
d_gene: TRBD2; v_gene: TRBV27; abundance: .; j_gene: TRBJ2-1; CDR3nt: TGTGCCAGCAGTTCGCCCCGGACTAGCGGCTCCTACAATGAGCAGTTCTTC; CDR3aa: CASSSPRTSGSYNEQFF
d_gene: TRBD1; v_gene: TRBV28; abundance: .; j_gene: TRBJ2-3; CDR3nt: TGTGCCAGCAGTTCTGGGACAGGGGGCACAGATACGCAGTATTTT; CDR3aa: CASSSGTGGTDTQYF
d_gene: .; v_gene: TRBV5-6; abundance: .; j_gene: TRBJ2-4; CDR3nt: TGTGCCAGCAGCTCGCCTGCGGGAAACATTCAGTACTTC; CDR3aa: CASSSPAGNIQYF
d_gene: TRBD2; v_gene: TRBV9; abundance: .; j_gene: TRBJ2-2; CDR3nt: TGTGCCAGCAGCGTAGCGGGACTAGCGGGCGGGGAGCTGTTTTTT; CDR3aa: CASSVAGLAGGELFF
d_gene: .; v_gene: TRBV6-6; abundance: .; j_gene: TRBJ1-5; CDR3nt: TGTGCCAGCACCCTGGGACTGATCAATCAGCCCCAGCATTTT; CDR3aa: CASTLGLINQPQHF
d_gene: .; v_gene: TRBV28; abundance: once; j_gene: TRBJ2-7; CDR3nt: TGTGCCAGCAGGACCACAGGGGCCGGGGGCTACGAGCAGTACTTC; CDR3aa: CASRTTGAGGYEQYF
d_gene: TRBD2; v_gene: TRBV9; abundance: .; j_gene: TRBJ2-3; CDR3nt: TGTGCCAGCAGCGTAGCTTTAGGCCGGACTAGCGGGAGCGATACGCAGTATTTT; CDR3aa: CASSVALGRTSGSDTQYF
d_gene: .; v_gene: TRBV5-6; abundance: .; j_gene: TRBJ2-1; CDR3nt: TGTGCCAGCAGCTTCCGGGACACCTACAGCTCCTACAATGAGCAGTTCTTC; CDR3aa: CASSFRDTYSSYNEQFF
d_gene: TRBD1; v_gene: TRBV6-2/TRBV6-3; abundance: .; j_gene: TRBJ1-5; CDR3nt: TGTGCCAGCAGTGCACAGGGGACCCGGAGCAATCAGCCCCAGCATTTT; CDR3aa: CASSAQGTRSNQPQHF
d_gene: .; v_gene: TRBV2; abundance: .; j_gene: TRBJ1-3; CDR3nt: TGTGCCAGCAGTGTCGGTAGCCGCTCTGGAAACACCATATATTTT; CDR3aa: CASSVGSRSGNTIYF
d_gene: .; v_gene: TRBV7-2; abundance: .; j_gene: TRBJ2-7; CDR3nt: TGTGCCAGCAGCTTAGCTCCAGGCCGCGAGCAGTACTTC; CDR3aa: CASSLAPGREQYF